This T cell receptor beta chain came from a study of blood T cell repertoires in COVID-19. Methods used by the authors: By means of reference gene primer amplification, nucleated cell counts were estimated. Assay: immunoSEQ multiplex PCR; the TCRdb copy retains only in-frame clones and omits some. V, J and clone size derive from that table, while D and trimming were established from the DNA sequence. This table holds about 81,000 clones, 89% found once. J lost 7 bases, V lost 3 bases, and 5 bases had no gene match. The CDR3 spans 12 residues. Germline-derived CDR1 and CDR2 are SQVTM and ANQGSEA. Sequencing used peripheral blood. The clonotype originates from a man between 65 and 85 years old with active or convalescent COVID-19. V usage is TRBV29-1 and J usage is TRBJ1-2; 7 positions agree with TRBD1. DNA for the CDR3: TGCAGCGTTGATCCACAGGGGTCTGGCTACACCTTC. This codes for CSVDPQGSGYTF.